The present TCR beta chain was sequenced within a study of early T cells in non-severe SARS-CoV-2 infection. The overall study: Chains stayed unpaired after sequencing of bulk RNA from unsorted whole blood. Study-level points and caveats: Reliance on VDJdb matching favored anti-spike CD8 responses; private and CD4 specificities were missed.

Germline V gene sequence: CDR1 MDHEN, CDR2 SYDVKM. V gave up 5 bases and J gave up 5 bases, with 15 bases separating them. This CDR3 has 14 amino acids. Individual cDNA molecules carried attached unique molecular identifiers. TCRdb fed the 5' RACE reads into MiXCR, producing one record per CDR3 protein. The table shows tens of thousands of distinct CDR3 sequences, with roughly 10% occurring only once. This clonotype was counted a few times. Its specificity is unknown. The sequence was collected from an adult who was a healthcare worker with PCR-confirmed SARS-CoV-2 infection or an uninfected control (not recorded which). This chain joins TRBV28 and TRBJ1-1; no definite D call. Sequencing was done on a sample of whole blood. CDR3 sequence: CASSQASPRTEAFF. CDR3 DNA: TGTGCCAGCAGTCAAGCCTCTCCCAGGACTGAAGCTTTCTTT.